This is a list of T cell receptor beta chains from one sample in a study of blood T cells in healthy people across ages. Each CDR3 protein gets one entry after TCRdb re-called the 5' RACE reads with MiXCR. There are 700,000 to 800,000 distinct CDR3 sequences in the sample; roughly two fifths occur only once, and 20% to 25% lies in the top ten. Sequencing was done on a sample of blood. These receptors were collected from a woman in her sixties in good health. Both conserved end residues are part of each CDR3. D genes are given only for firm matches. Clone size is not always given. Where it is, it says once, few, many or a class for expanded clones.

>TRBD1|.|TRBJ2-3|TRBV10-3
CAIGDTGGGTDTQYF
TGTGCCATCGGCGATACAGGGGGTGGAACAGATACGCAGTATTTT
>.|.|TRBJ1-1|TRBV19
CASMENAAGISEAFF
TGTGCCAGTATGGAGAATGCAGCAGGTATATCTGAAGCTTTCTTT
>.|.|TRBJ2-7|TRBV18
CANSAGGYEQYF
TGTGCCAACTCAGCAGGAGGATACGAGCAGTACTTC
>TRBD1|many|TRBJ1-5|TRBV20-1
CSARDLMTGGNQPQHF
TGCAGTGCTAGAGATCTGATGACAGGGGGCAATCAGCCCCAGCATTTT
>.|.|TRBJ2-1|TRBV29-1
CAGHRGNEQFF
TGCGCTGGGCACCGGGGCAATGAGCAGTTCTTC
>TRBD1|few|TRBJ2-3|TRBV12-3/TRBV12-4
CASGQGATDTQYF
TGTGCCAGCGGTCAGGGGGCAACAGATACGCAGTATTTT
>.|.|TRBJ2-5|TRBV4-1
CASSQDPGQYF
TGCGCCAGCAGCCAAGATCCAGGCCAGTACTTC
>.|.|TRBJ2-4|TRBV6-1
CASIDGLAKNIQYF
TGTGCCAGCATAGACGGGTTAGCCAAAAACATTCAGTACTTC
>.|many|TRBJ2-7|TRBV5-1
CASGVAGSYEQYF
TGCGCCAGCGGGGTGGCAGGTTCCTACGAGCAGTACTTC
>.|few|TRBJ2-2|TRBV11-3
CASSLTRRTATGELFF
TGTGCCAGCAGCTTGACCCGACGGACGGCCACCGGGGAGCTGTTTTTT
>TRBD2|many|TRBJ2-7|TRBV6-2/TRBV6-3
CASSSWTSGVDSYEQYF
TGTGCCAGCAGTTCTTGGACTAGCGGAGTTGACTCCTACGAGCAGTACTTC
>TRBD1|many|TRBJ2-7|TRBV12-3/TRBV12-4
CASRESGGSYEQYF
TGTGCCAGCAGGGAATCAGGGGGCTCTTACGAGCAGTACTTC
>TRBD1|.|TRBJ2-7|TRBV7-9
CASSPKQGWSYEQYF
TGTGCCAGCAGCCCAAAACAGGGGTGGTCCTACGAGCAGTACTTC
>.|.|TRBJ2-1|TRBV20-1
CSAREQASYNEQFF
TGCAGTGCTAGAGAGCAAGCCTCCTACAATGAGCAGTTCTTC
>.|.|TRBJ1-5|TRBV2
CASSDDRKQPQHF
TGTGCCAGCAGTGATGACAGGAAACAGCCCCAGCATTTT
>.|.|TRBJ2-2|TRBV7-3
CASSLTTGTTGELFF
TGTGCCAGCAGCTTAACCACAGGGACGACCGGGGAGCTGTTTTTT
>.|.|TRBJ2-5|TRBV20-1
CSARAETQYF
TGCAGTGCTAGAGCAGAGACCCAGTACTTC
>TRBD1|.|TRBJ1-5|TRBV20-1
CSAPDRGRDQPQHF
TGCAGTGCGCCCGACAGGGGACGGGATCAGCCCCAGCATTTT
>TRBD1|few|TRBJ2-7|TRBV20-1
CSADRGTNYEQYF
TGCAGTGCCGACAGGGGGACCAACTACGAGCAGTACTTC
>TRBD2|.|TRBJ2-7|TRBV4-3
CASSQGGTSVHEQYF
TGCGCCAGCAGCCAAGGGGGGACTAGCGTACATGAGCAGTACTTC
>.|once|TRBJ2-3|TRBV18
CASSPQDRCTQYF
TGTGCCAGCTCACCGCAAGACCGTTGCACGCAGTATTTT
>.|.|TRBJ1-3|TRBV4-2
CASSQEGGRGAGNTIYF
TGTGCCAGCAGCCAAGAAGGGGGGAGAGGCGCTGGAAACACCATATATTTT
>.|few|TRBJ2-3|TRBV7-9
CASSHNTDTQYF
TGTGCCAGCAGTCACAACACAGATACGCAGTATTTT
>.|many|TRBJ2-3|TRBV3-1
CASSQGIDRGTDTQYF
TGTGCCAGCAGCCAAGGAATAGACAGAGGCACAGATACGCAGTATTTT
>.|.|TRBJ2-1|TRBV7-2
CASSLRHSGNEQFF
TGTGCCAGCAGCTTGAGGCACTCTGGGAATGAGCAGTTCTTC
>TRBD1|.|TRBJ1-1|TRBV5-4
CASSLSAGGSDTEAFF
TGTGCCAGCAGCTTGTCGGCAGGGGGCTCGGACACTGAAGCTTTCTTT
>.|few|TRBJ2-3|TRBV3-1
CASSQEGRGEDTQYF
TGTGCCAGCAGCCAAGAAGGTAGGGGGGAAGATACGCAGTATTTT
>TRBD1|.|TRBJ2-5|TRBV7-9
CASSPTGGNQETQYF
TGTGCCAGCAGCCCGACAGGGGGAAACCAAGAGACCCAGTACTTC
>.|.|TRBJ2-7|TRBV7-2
CASSFLVSYEQYF
TGTGCCAGCAGCTTTCTCGTATCCTACGAGCAGTACTTC
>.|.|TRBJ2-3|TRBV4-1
CASSQGSLYTDTQYF
TGCGCCAGCAGCCAAGGATCTCTTTACACAGATACGCAGTATTTT
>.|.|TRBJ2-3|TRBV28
CASSLGRDLADTQYF
TGTGCCAGCAGTTTGGGGCGGGATCTTGCAGATACGCAGTATTTT
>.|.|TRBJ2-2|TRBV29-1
CSVLRGGELFF
TGCAGCGTTCTCAGGGGCGGGGAGCTGTTTTTT
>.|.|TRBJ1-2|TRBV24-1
CATHKDESGYTF
TGTGCCACCCATAAAGACGAGAGTGGCTACACCTTC
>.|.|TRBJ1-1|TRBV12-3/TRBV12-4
CASRKGGVAFF
TGTGCCAGCAGGAAGGGGGGGGTAGCTTTCTTT
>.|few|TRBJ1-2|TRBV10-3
CAIRSADSNYGYTF
TGTGCCATCAGGTCAGCCGACTCTAACTATGGCTACACCTTC
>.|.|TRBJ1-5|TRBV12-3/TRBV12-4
CASSPSGARFNQPQHF
TGTGCCAGCAGCCCCTCAGGAGCTAGATTCAATCAGCCCCAGCATTTT
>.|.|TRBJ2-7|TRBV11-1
CASSLYQREQYF
TGTGCCAGCAGCTTATATCAGCGCGAGCAGTACTTC
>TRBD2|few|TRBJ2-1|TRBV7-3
CASSLPLAGGGKNEQFF
TGTGCCAGCAGCTTACCGCTAGCGGGAGGGGGGAAAAATGAGCAGTTCTTC
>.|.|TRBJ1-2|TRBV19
CASSAGQERAKYGYTF
TGTGCCAGTAGTGCCGGCCAAGAGCGAGCAAAATATGGCTACACCTTC
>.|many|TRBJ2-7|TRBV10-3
CATRGSDSYEQYF
TGTGCCACCCGGGGTAGCGACTCCTACGAGCAGTACTTC
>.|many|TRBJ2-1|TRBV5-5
CASSLDQYNEQFF
TGTGCCAGCAGCCTGGACCAATACAATGAGCAGTTCTTC
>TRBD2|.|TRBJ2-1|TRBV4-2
CASSKGRGEQFF
TGTGCCAGCAGCAAGGGGCGGGGGGAGCAGTTCTTC
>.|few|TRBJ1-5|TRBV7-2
CASSPGGGQPQHF
TGTGCCAGCAGCCCCGGGGGAGGGCAGCCCCAGCATTTT